What follows is one TCR beta chain and its context. The entry originates in a study of shared clonotypes between healthy human individuals. The length of the CDR3 is 16 residues. The germline CDR1 and CDR2 sequences are SGHTA and FQGNSA. V gave up 3 bases and J gave up 2 bases; unmatched junction bases: 6. The donors, healthy adults who were HIV-negative, had experienced no recent acute infections or vaccinations. The donors, all of them Caucasian adults, lived in Nashville, Tennessee. It was 200 to 250 ng DNA, 25,000 to 35,000 T cell genomes, that sorted-subset replicate PCRs used. Assay: immunoSEQ multiplex PCR; the TCRdb copy retains only in-frame clones and omits some. The sample yields some 2,400,000 clones, approximately 95% seen once.

Sequenced: naive CD4+ T cells sorted from blood. Subset here: CD45RA+ positively selected. The receptor was isolated from a man between 18 and 35 years old in good health. This rearrangement joins TRBV7-2 to TRBJ2-7; 11 nucleotides align to TRBD2. The CDR3 DNA follows: TGTGCCAGCAGCTTGTCCGGGACTAGCGGAACCTACGAGCAGTACTTC. It translates to CASSLSGTSGTYEQYF.